A selection of T cell receptor beta chains follows, all from one sample in a study of cytomegalovirus exposure and HLA in healthy donors. Clones were read by immunoSEQ multiplex PCR, and TCRdb kept only the in-frame ones, dropping some. The sample records some 98,000 clones, around 80% being singletons. The sample was PBMCs. The receptors derive from a middle-aged man in good health and CMV-seronegative. CDR3s leave out the opening cysteine and the closing phenylalanine or tryptophan. D genes are given only for firm matches.

D gene	V gene	CDR3 protein
.	TRBV4-1	ASSQGRDTYYNEQF
TRBD1	TRBV6-5	ASSYSTGGSYEQY
TRBD1	TRBV15	ATSRPGQGTQY
.	TRBV7-9	ASSLYSGQPQH
.	TRBV2	ATRDGGYEKLF
.	TRBV16	ASSHLGAWDNEQF
TRBD1	TRBV18	ASSPPEVDTDRAIYNEQF
.	TRBV7-9	ASSSYRVSSNTIY
TRBD1	TRBV2	ASSARQGAGANVLT
.	TRBV7-9	ASSLASNGGAF
.	TRBV6-5	ASRDSGYT
.	TRBV7-2	ASSLISGNQPQH
TRBD1	TRBV6-6	ASSDRTGRDQPQH
.	TRBV11-2	ASRRSPAMSSYEQY
.	TRBV5-5	ASSFRGAKNIQY
.	TRBV5-1	ASSFRSDRTYEQY
.	TRBV19	ASSIGQETQY
.	TRBV27	ASSLNRVNEQF
TRBD1	TRBV27	ASSPGQGVLALH
.	TRBV20-1	SASGGRELF
TRBD1	TRBV5-1	ASSTGQGTEAF
TRBD1	TRBV6-6	ASSYETGVGSPLH
.	TRBV5-1	ASARLGFGGNTIY
.	TRBV10-3	ATPSGTNSNTGELF
.	TRBV2	ASSEAFSGDNYGYT
.	TRBV29-1	SVGSEREAGELF
.	TRBV6-1	ASSEGPVYGYT
.	TRBV7-6	ASSTPVGGQTETQY
.	TRBV4-1	ASSQDADSGSPLH
TRBD2	TRBV7-8	ASSWRGGKDNEQF
.	TRBV20-1	SATGEGYT
.	TRBV10-3	AISESGLRNSPLH
TRBD2	TRBV7-9	ASRGEAGRRSGELF